The 24 T cell receptor beta chains given below trace back to one sample, sequenced in a study of blood T cell repertoires in COVID-19. Generated by immunoSEQ multiplex PCR, the TCRdb table keeps only in-frame clones and is missing some. Among 210,000 or so clones listed, around 85% were seen once. The sample was peripheral blood. Source of these receptors: a man aged 45 to 65 who had recovered from COVID-19.

The chain links TRBV5-6 to TRBJ1-2; 7 bases are shared with TRBD1. V shed 2 bases and J 5 bases; nucleotides not matched to a gene: 3. The CDR3 runs to 13 residues. Germline V gene data show CDR1 as SGHDT and CDR2 as YYEEEE. This CDR3 is CASSFGRGYGYTF. CDR3 nucleotide sequence: TGTGCCAGCAGCTTTGGCAGGGGGTATGGCTACACCTTC.

This rearrangement joins TRBV6-2 or TRBV6-3 to TRBJ1-5; D not resolved. Germline V gene lookup returns CDR1 MNHEY and CDR2 SVGEGT. The CDR3 sequence is 13 residues long. Trimming took 2 bases from V and 6 from J, leaving 8 bases between them. In nucleotides, the CDR3 is TGTGCCAGCAGTTACGACTTCCTTCAGCCCCAGCATTTT. This sequence encodes CASSYDFLQPQHF.

The chain is built from TRBV7-3 and TRBJ2-1; TRBD2 aligns across 10 bases. CDR1 SGHTA and CDR2 FQGTGA come from the germline V gene. J was trimmed by 6 bases and V by 4 bases; bases with no gene match: 3. CDR3 length: 14 amino acids. CDR3 sequence reads: CASSYIAGGNEQFF. The DNA of the CDR3 is TGTGCCAGCAGCTATATAGCGGGAGGCAATGAGCAGTTCTTC.

The chain has TRBV11-3 and TRBJ2-7; D is possibly TRBD2 (6 bases). Germline values: CDR1 SGHNT, CDR2 YENEEA. The V and J ends lost 3 bases and 6 bases respectively, with 12 bases between them. The length of the CDR3 is 13 residues. DNA for the CDR3: TGTGCCAGCAGCTTGCTCCGGGGGTCCGAGCAGTACTTC. Amino acid sequence: CASSLLRGSEQYF.

The chain joins TRBV9 to TRBJ2-3; TRBD2 agrees at 14 bases. The germline V gene has CDR1 SGDLS and CDR2 YYNGEE. J lost 0 bases, V lost 4 bases, and 7 bases had no gene match. The CDR3 is 18 amino acids. CDR3 sequence: CASSLGTSGSTSTDTQYF. CDR3 nucleotides: TGTGCCAGCAGCCTCGGGACTAGCGGGAGCACTAGCACAGATACGCAGTATTTT.

This chain links TRBV7-3 with TRBJ2-2, with 9 bases matching TRBD1. The germline CDR1 and CDR2 sequences are SGHTA and FQGTGA. This CDR3 is 14 amino acids long. The ends lost 5 bases at V and 5 bases at J; junction bases unmatched: 3. CDR3 sequence (DNA): TGTGCCAGCAGCGAAGGACAGGGGACCGGGGAGCTGTTTTTT. Its protein is CASSEGQGTGELFF.

The J gene is TRBJ2-3, the V gene TRBV6-5; 11 bases fit TRBD2. Germline values: CDR1 MNHEY, CDR2 SVGAGI. V shed 8 bases and J 2 bases; nucleotides not matched to a gene: 3. The CDR3 runs to 14 residues. The CDR3 nucleotides are TGTGCCAGCCGACTAGCGGGACCCACAGATACGCAGTATTTT. Translating gives CASRLAGPTDTQYF.

This clone was found once. The chain joins TRBV19 to TRBJ2-3; 8 positions match TRBD2. The germline gives CDR1 LNHDA, CDR2 SQIVND (reference sequence). There are 13 residues in the CDR3. V trimming: 4 bases; J trimming: 3 bases; junction bases outside the gene matches: 0. CDR3 protein: CASSSGRTDTQYF. As DNA, the CDR3 is TGTGCCAGTAGTAGCGGGAGGACAGATACGCAGTATTTT. Full variable domain (missing parts from reference TRBV19 and TRBJ2-3): DGGITQSPKYLFRKEGQNVTLSCEQNLNHDAMYWYRQDPGQGLRLIYYSQIVNDFQKGDIAEGYSVSREKKESFPLTVTSAQKNPTAFYLCASSSGRTDTQYFGPGTRLTVL.

This clone was counted a few times. The chain employs TRBV10-3 and TRBJ2-2, with D possibly being TRBD1 (6 bases). The CDR3 is made up of 17 amino acids. V was shortened by 3 bases and J by 2 bases, with 16 bases between the two germline ends. CDR1 ENHRY and CDR2 SYGVKD come from the germline V gene. CDR3 sequence reads: CAISDSGWGQNTGELFF. CDR3 DNA sequence: TGTGCCATCAGTGACTCCGGTTGGGGACAAAACACCGGGGAGCTGTTTTTT.

The chain employs TRBV6-2 or TRBV6-3 and TRBJ2-1; 10 positions agree with TRBD2. Germline V gene data show CDR1 as MNHEY and CDR2 as SVGEGT. The trim removed 4 bases at V and 6 bases at J, leaving 6 bases unmatched. The CDR3 has 15 amino acids. The CDR3 DNA sequence: TGTGCCAGCAGTTTAGGGCTAGCGGGAGCCAATGAGCAGTTCTTC. Translation gives CASSLGLAGANEQFF.

The V gene is TRBV18, the J gene TRBJ1-4; D remains ambiguous. The CDR3 spans 15 residues. Per germline, CDR1 KGHSH and CDR2 LQKENI. V was pared by 2 bases and J by 7 bases, with 14 bases between. The CDR3 region is CASSPSGAYGEKLFF. In DNA, the CDR3 is TGTGCCAGCTCACCATCGGGAGCTTATGGTGAAAAACTGTTTTTT.

Notes on this clone: The identical CDR3 is also encoded by other nucleotide sequences in the sample. The genes are TRBV6-5 and TRBJ2-1; D is unclear. Germline V gene lookup returns CDR1 MNHEY and CDR2 SVGAGI. The CDR3 runs to 13 residues. Trimming shortened V by 5 bases and J by 4 bases, and 9 bases separated the two germline ends. As DNA, the CDR3 is TGTGCCAGCAGTAGAACACCGTACAATGAGCAGTTCTTC. It is translated as CASSRTPYNEQFF.

This clone was seen just once. The V gene is TRBV12-3 or TRBV12-4, the J gene TRBJ1-2; no clear D. V lost 3 bases and J lost 4, with 6 bases in between. The CDR3 has 12 residues. The DNA of the CDR3 is TGTGCCAGCAGTTTCCAGGTCTATGGCTACACCTTC. As protein: CASSFQVYGYTF.

The chain carries TRBV12-3 or TRBV12-4 and TRBJ2-7; 7 bases agree with TRBD2. The CDR3 is 13 residues long. J gave up 5 bases and V 11 bases, and 12 bases lay outside the gene matches. This CDR3 is CACGHSGNNEQYF. DNA of the CDR3: TGTGCCTGCGGCCACAGCGGGAACAACGAGCAGTACTTC.

This clone appeared once. CDR3 in amino acids: CASSSRGPSTDTQYF. For the CDR3, the DNA is TGTGCCAGCAGTTCGCGGGGTCCTAGCACAGATACGCAGTATTTT. J is TRBJ2-3 and V is TRBV6-5; D is perhaps TRBD2 (6 bases). Germline CDR1 is MNHEY and CDR2 is SVGAGI. The CDR3 sequence is 15 residues long. V was cut by 4 bases and J by 0 bases, with 11 bases left in between.

To note about this clone: Germline is not matched at one junction end, which may reflect a read error. CDR3 sequence (DNA): TGTGCCAGCAGTTACTCGGGCAGCCAAGGGACCCAGTACTTC. This gives the protein CASSYSGSQGTQYF. The chain uses TRBV6-6 and TRBJ2-5; D not resolved. CDR3 size: 14 residues. From germline, CDR1 is MNHNY and CDR2 SVGAGI (reference sequence).

The V and J genes are TRBV18 and TRBJ1-4; tentatively, D is TRBD1 (5 bases). The CDR3 has 14 amino acids. Trimming took off 4 bases at V and 5 bases at J, with 11 bases between the two ends. Germline loops: CDR1 KGHSH, CDR2 LQKENI. DNA for the CDR3: TGTGCCAGCTCACAAGGGACTAAGAATGAAAAACTGTTTTTT. It codes for CASSQGTKNEKLFF.

This rearrangement joins TRBV4-1 to TRBJ1-3; 8 bases line up with TRBD1. The CDR3 is 15 residues long. Trimming at V came to 6 bases and at J to 0 bases, leaving 4 bases not matched to a gene. CDR1 and CDR2 from the germline V gene are MGHRA and YSYEKL. The CDR3 sequence is CASSRDRNSGNTIYF. The CDR3, as DNA: TGCGCCAGCAGTAGGGACAGGAACTCTGGAAACACCATATATTTT.

J is TRBJ2-1 and V is TRBV27, with TRBD2 as a possible D gene (6 bases). V lost 2 bases and J 4 bases, leaving 15 bases between the germline ends. Germline values: CDR1 MNHEY, CDR2 SMNVEV (reference sequence). The CDR3 runs 16 residues. The CDR3 region is CASSLVVGGWYNEQFF. The CDR3 DNA reads TGTGCCAGCAGTTTAGTTGTGGGGGGATGGTACAATGAGCAGTTCTTC.

This clone was seen only a few times. V is TRBV7-2 and J is TRBJ2-2; D may be TRBD1 (5 bases). In germline, CDR1 is SGHTA, CDR2 FQGNSA. Between the trimmed V and J ends, which lost 1 base and 5 bases, there was a span of 11 bases. CDR3 length: 15 residues. CDR3 DNA: TGTGCCAGCAGCTTAGATGGGGCGTGGACCGGGGAGCTGTTTTTT. Translated, it gives CASSLDGAWTGELFF.

The J gene is TRBJ2-2, the V gene TRBV10-3; tentatively, D is TRBD1 (5 bases). The CDR3 sequence is 15 residues long. CDR1 ENHRY and CDR2 SYGVKD come from the germline V gene. Trimming shortened V by 3 bases and J by 2 bases, and 10 bases separated the two germline ends. The chain's CDR3 is CAISDFRENTGELFF. CDR3 in DNA: TGTGCCATCAGTGATTTCAGGGAAAACACCGGGGAGCTGTTTTTT.

This clone turned up a few times. This sample also contains other DNA sequences that code for the same CDR3. The chain couples TRBV5-6 to TRBJ1-6; perhaps TRBD1 as D (5 bases). Looked up from germline, CDR1 is SGHDT and CDR2 is YYEEEE. The V gene lost 0 bases and the J gene lost 4 bases, with 5 bases spanning the gap. The CDR3 totals 14 residues. The CDR3 DNA follows: TGTGCCAGCAGCTTGGCAGGGTATAATTCACCCCTCCACTTT. It codes for CASSLAGYNSPLHF.

The chain joins TRBV24-1 to TRBJ1-6, with D perhaps matching TRBD1 (6 bases). The V and J ends lost 11 bases and 4 bases respectively, with 23 bases between them. The germline CDR1 and CDR2 sequences are KGHDR and SFDVKD. The CDR3 is made up of 17 amino acids. The chain's CDR3 is CAKLQNRAPPYNSPLHF. The CDR3 DNA follows: TGTGCCAAACTACAAAACAGGGCCCCGCCATATAATTCACCCCTCCACTTT.

This rearrangement joins TRBV30 to TRBJ2-7; 12 bases match TRBD2. V dropped 5 bases and J dropped 4; count of bases not matched to a gene: 3. The length of the CDR3 is 13 residues. Germline V CDR1 and CDR2: GTSNPN, SVGIG (reference sequence). The CDR3 protein is CAWLAGGNYEQYF. Here the CDR3 DNA reads TGTGCCTGGCTAGCGGGAGGGAATTACGAGCAGTACTTC.